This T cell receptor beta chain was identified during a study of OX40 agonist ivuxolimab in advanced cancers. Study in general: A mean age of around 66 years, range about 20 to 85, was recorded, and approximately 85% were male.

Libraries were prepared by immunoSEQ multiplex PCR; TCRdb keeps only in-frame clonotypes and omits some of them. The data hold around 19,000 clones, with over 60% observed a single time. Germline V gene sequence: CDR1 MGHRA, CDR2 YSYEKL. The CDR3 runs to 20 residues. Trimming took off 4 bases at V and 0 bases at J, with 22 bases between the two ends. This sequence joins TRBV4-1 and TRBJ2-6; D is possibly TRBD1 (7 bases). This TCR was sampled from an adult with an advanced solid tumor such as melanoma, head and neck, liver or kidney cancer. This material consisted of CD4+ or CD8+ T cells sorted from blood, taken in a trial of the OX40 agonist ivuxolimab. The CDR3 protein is CASSLEVFRRGASGANVLTF. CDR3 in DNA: TGCGCCAGCAGCCTAGAGGTATTTCGCAGGGGGGCCTCTGGGGCCAACGTCCTGACTTTC.